The sequence of this T cell receptor beta chain was determined in a study of molecular identifiers for immune sequencing clone quantification. Generation of bulk TCR libraries relied on previously described methods and listed TCR primers. From the PCR reads, TCRdb called clonotypes with MiXCR, one entry per CDR3 protein. The sample shows about 640,000 distinct CDR3 sequences, just under 20% of them seen only once. Naive CD8 T cells were sorted as CD8+CD4-CCR7+CD45RA+. Sequenced sample: naive CD8+ T cells from blood, with Jurkat cell RNA spiked in. Noted subset: FACS-sorted CD8+CD4-CCR7+CD45RA+ naive T cells. The sequence was obtained from a human donor in good health. Some libraries in this study had Jurkat cell RNA spiked in.

The CDR3 bases are TGCGCCAGCAGCTTCCTACTAGCGGGAGGAACCGGGGAGCTGTTTTTT. Translating gives CASSFLLAGGTGELFF. This chain joins TRBV5-1 and TRBJ2-2; TRBD2 agrees at 12 bases. In germline, CDR1 is SGHRS, CDR2 YFSETQ. This CDR3 is built from 16 residues. V gave up 2 bases and J gave up 5 bases; unmatched junction bases: 4.